Described below is a single T cell receptor beta chain sequence and its context. As yet, its antigen is unknown. Profiled with immunoSEQ multiplex PCR; TCRdb holds only in-frame clones, not every one. The sample lists about 83,000 clones, 88% occurring once. Trimming left V 4 bases short and J 5 bases short, with 15 bases between. Germline V gene data show CDR1 as SGHRS and CDR2 as YFSETQ. This CDR3 is 14 amino acids long. This specimen comes from a study of T cell responses to AZD1222 COVID-19 vaccine. Study-wide points: Spike-specific TCR depth and breadth grew after two AZD1222 doses.

The clonotype originates from an adult in good health. This chain links TRBV5-1 with TRBJ1-1; possible D gene TRBD1, 5 bases. Sequences were derived from peripheral blood, sampled on day 0 of MenACWY control vaccination. CDR3 loop: CASSPVRGTTEAFF. The CDR3 nucleotides read TGCGCCAGCAGCCCAGTCCGGGGGACGACTGAAGCTTTCTTT.